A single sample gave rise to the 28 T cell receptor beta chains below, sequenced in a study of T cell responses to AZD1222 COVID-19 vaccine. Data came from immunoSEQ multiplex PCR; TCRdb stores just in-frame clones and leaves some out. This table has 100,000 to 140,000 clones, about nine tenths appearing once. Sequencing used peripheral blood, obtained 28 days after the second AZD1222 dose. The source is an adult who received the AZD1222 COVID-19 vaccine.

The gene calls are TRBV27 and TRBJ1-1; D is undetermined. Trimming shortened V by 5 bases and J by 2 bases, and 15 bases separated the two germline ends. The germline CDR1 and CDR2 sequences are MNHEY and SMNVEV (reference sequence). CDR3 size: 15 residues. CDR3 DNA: TGTGCCAGCAGTCCACGGACGGGCGTCAACACTGAAGCTTTCTTT. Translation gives CASSPRTGVNTEAFF.

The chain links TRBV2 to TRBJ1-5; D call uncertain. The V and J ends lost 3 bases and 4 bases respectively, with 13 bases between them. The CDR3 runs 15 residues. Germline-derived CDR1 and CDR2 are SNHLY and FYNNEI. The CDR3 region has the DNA TGTGCCAGCAGTGATGCCTCAGTGCTTAATCAGCCCCAGCATTTT. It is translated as CASSDASVLNQPQHF.

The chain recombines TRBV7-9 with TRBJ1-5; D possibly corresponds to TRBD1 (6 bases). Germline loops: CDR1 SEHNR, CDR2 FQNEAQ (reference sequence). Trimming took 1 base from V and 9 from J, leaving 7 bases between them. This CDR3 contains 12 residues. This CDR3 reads CASSLGGRPQHF. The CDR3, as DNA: TGTGCCAGCAGCTTAGGGGGGCGGCCCCAGCATTTT.

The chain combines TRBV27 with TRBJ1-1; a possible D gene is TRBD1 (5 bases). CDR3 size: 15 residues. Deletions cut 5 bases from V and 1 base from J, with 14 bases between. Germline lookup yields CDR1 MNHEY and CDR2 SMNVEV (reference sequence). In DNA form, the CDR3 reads TGTGCCAGCAGTCACCAGCGGCAGGGGAACACTGAAGCTTTCTTT. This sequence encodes CASSHQRQGNTEAFF.

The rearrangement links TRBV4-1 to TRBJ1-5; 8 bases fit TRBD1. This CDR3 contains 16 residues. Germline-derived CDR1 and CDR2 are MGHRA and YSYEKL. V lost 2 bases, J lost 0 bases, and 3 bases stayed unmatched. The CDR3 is CASSQNGQGSNQPQHF. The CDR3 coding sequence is TGCGCCAGCAGCCAAAACGGACAGGGTAGCAATCAGCCCCAGCATTTT.

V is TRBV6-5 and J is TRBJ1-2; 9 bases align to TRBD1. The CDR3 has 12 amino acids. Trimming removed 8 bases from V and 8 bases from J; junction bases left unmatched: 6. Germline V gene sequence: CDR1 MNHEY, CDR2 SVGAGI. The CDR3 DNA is TGTGCCAGCGGGACAGGGTCAGGAGGCTACACCTTC. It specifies CASGTGSGGYTF.

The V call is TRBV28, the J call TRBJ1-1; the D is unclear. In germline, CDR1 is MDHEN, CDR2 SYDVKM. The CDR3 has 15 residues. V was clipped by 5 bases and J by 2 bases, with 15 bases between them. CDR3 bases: TGTGCCAGCAGTCCTCGGTTGTTTGGTAACACTGAAGCTTTCTTT. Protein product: CASSPRLFGNTEAFF.

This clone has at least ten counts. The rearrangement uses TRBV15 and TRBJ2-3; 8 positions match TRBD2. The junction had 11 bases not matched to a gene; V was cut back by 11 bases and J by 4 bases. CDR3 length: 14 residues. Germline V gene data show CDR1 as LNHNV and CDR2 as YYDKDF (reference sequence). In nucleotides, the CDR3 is TGTGCCGACCCGGGGGGGCTTAGGGCAGATACGCAGTATTTT. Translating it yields CADPGGLRADTQYF.

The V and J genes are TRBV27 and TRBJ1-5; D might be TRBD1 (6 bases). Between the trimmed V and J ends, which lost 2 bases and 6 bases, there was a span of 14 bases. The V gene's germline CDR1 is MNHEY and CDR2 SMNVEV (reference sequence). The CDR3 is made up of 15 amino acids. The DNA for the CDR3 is TGTGCCAGCAGTTTACTGGGGGGCGTGGGTCAGCCCCAGCATTTT. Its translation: CASSLLGGVGQPQHF.

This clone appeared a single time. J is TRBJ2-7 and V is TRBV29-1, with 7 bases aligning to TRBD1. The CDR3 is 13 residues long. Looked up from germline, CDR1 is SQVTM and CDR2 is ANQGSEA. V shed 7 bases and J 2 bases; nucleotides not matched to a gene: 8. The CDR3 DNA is TGCAGCGCTGGCGACAGGGATCCCTACGAGCAGTACTTC. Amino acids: CSAGDRDPYEQYF.

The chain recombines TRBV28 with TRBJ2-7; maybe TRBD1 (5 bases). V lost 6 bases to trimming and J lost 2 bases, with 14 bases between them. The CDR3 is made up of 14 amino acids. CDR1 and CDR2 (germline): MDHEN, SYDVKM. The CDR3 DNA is TGTGCCAGCAGACCGAAACAGGAGCCCTACGAGCAGTACTTC. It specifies CASRPKQEPYEQYF.

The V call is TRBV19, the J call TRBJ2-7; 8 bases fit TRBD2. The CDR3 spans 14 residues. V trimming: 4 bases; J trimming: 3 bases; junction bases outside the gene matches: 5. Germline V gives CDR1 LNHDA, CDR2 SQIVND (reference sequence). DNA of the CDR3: TGTGCCAGTAGTACGCAGCGGGAGAGCTACGAGCAGTACTTC. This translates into CASSTQRESYEQYF.

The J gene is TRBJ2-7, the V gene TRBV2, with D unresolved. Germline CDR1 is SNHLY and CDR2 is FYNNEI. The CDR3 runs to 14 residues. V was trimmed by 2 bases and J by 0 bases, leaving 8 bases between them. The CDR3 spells CASSEYSSSYEQYF. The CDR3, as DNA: TGTGCCAGCAGTGAATACTCTAGCTCCTACGAGCAGTACTTC.

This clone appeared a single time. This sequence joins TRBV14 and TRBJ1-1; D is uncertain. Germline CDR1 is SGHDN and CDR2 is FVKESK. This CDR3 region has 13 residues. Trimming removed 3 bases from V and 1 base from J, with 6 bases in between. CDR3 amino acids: CASSHGPNTEAFF. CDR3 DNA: TGTGCCAGCAGCCACGGACCGAACACTGAAGCTTTCTTT.

The CDR3: CASSATGGGEFNQPQHF. The CDR3 nucleotides read TGTGCCAGCAGTGCGACCGGGGGGGGTGAATTCAATCAGCCCCAGCATTTT. The chain recombines TRBV2 with TRBJ1-5, with a tentative D call TRBD1 (5 bases). The length of the CDR3 is 17 residues. The ends were cut back, 4 bases at V and 3 bases at J, with 19 bases in the middle. Looked up from germline, CDR1 is SNHLY and CDR2 is FYNNEI.

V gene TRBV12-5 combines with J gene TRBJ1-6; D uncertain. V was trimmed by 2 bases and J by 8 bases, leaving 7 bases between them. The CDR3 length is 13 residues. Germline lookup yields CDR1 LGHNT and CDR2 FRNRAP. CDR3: CASGLLEDSPLHF. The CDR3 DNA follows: TGTGCTAGTGGTTTGTTAGAAGATTCACCCCTCCACTTT.

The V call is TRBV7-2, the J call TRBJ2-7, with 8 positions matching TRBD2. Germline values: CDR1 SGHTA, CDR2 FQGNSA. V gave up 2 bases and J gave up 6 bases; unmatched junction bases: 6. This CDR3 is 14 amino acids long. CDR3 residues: CASSLPGLAPEQYF. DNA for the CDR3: TGTGCCAGCAGCTTACCCGGACTAGCACCCGAGCAGTACTTC.

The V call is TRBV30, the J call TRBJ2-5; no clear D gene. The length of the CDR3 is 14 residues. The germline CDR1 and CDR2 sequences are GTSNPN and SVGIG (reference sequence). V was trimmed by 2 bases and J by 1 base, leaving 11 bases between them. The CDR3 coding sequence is TGTGCCTGGAGTACCCCTCACCTCCAAGAGACCCAGTACTTC. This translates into CAWSTPHLQETQYF.

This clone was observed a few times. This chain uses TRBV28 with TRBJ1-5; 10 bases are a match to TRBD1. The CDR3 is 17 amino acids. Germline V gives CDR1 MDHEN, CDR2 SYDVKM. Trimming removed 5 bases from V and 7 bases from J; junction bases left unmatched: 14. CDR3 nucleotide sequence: TGTGCCAGCAGTAGACGGGACAGGGGATCGTGGGGACAGCCCCAGCATTTT. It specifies CASSRRDRGSWGQPQHF.

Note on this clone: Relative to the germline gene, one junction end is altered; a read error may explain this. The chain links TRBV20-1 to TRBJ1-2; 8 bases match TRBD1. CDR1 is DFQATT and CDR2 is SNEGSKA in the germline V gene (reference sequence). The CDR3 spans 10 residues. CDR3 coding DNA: TGCAGCGAACACGGGACAGGAGGAAGCTTC. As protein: CSEHGTGGSF.

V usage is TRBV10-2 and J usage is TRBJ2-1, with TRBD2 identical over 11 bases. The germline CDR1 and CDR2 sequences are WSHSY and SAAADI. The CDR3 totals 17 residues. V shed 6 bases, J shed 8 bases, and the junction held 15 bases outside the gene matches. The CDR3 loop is CASSLLTGTSGLDEQFF. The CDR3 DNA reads TGCGCCAGCAGCCTCCTGACCGGGACTAGCGGTCTCGATGAGCAGTTCTTC.

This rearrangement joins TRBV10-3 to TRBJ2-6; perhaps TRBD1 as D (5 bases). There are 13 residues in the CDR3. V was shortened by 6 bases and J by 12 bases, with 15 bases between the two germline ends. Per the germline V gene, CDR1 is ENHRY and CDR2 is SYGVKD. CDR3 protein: CAIRDRPGSVLTF. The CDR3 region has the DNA TGTGCCATCAGAGACAGACCTGGGTCCGTCCTGACTTTC.

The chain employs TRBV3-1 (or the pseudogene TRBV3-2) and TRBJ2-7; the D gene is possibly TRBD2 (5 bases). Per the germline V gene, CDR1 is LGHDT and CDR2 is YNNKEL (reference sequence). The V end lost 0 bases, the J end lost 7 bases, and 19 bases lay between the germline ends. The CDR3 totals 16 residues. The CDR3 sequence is CASSQELGGWRWEQYF. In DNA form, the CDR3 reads TGTGCCAGCAGCCAAGAGCTGGGCGGGTGGCGTTGGGAGCAGTACTTC.

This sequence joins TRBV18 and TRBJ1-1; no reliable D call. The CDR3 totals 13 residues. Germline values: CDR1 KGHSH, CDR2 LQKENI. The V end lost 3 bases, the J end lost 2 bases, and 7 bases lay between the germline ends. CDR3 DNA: TGTGCCAGCTCACCTGATATTAACACTGAAGCTTTCTTT. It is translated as CASSPDINTEAFF.

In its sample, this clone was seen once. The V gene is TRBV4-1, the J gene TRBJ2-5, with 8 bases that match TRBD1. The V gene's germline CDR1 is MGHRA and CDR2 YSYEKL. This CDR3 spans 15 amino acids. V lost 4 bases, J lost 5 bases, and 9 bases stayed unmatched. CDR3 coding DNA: TGCGCCAGCAGCCCGAGTGGTACAGGGGGGGAGACCCAGTACTTC. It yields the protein CASSPSGTGGETQYF.

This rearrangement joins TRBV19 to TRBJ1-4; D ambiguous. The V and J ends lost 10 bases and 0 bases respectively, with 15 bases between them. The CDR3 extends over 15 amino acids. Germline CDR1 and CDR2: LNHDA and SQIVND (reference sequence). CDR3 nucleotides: TGTGCCACCCGAAGGGAGGTGGCAACTAATGAAAAACTGTTTTTT. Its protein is CATRREVATNEKLFF.

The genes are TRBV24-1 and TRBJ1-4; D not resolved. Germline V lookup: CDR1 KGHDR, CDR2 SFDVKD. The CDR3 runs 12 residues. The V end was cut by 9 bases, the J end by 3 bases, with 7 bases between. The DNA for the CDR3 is TGTGCCACCGGACGGCCTAATGAAAAACTGTTTTTT. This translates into CATGRPNEKLFF.

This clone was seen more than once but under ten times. The CDR3 loop reads CATQADSNQPQHF. The DNA of the CDR3 is TGTGCCACCCAGGCAGATAGCAATCAGCCCCAGCATTTT. The V call is TRBV12-3 or TRBV12-4, the J call TRBJ1-5, with D unclear. The CDR3 contains 13 residues. Trimming pared 10 bases from V and 0 bases from J, leaving 10 bases between.